These 17 T cell receptor beta chains were all obtained from the same sample, sequenced in a study of blood T cell repertoires in COVID-19 (dated by TCRdb to 2019 to 2021). The library was obtained by the immunoSEQ multiplex PCR assay. TCRdb retrieved this table from immuneACCESS and kept in-frame rearrangements only. Not all clones are present; in checked studies, unresolved V genes account for under half, and no reason is known for the remainder. The sample table contains 130,000 or so clones; only one count was recorded for approximately 87% of them. Less than 2.5% of the sample is in the top ten clones. Sequencing input: peripheral blood. These receptors were taken from a man aged 50 to 59 with active COVID-19.

The J gene is TRBJ1-3, the V gene TRBV19; D remains unclear. The CDR3 extends over 14 amino acids. V gave up 8 bases and J gave up 0 bases, with 11 bases separating them. The germline gives CDR1 LNHDA, CDR2 SQIVND (reference sequence). This chain's CDR3 is CASLGESSGNTIYF. Here the CDR3 DNA reads TGTGCCAGTCTGGGCGAGAGCTCTGGAAACACCATATATTTT.

This clone was seen just once. V is TRBV6-6 and J is TRBJ1-2; D gene ambiguous. The germline gives CDR1 MNHNY, CDR2 SVGAGI (reference sequence). The germline V and J ends were trimmed by 6 bases and 4 bases, with 12 bases remaining between them. The CDR3 is 13 amino acids. The CDR3 here is CASSLRLSYGYTF. DNA for the CDR3: TGTGCCAGCAGCCTAAGACTGTCCTATGGCTACACCTTC.

V is TRBV5-1 and J is TRBJ2-5; 10 bases line up with TRBD2. The germline CDR1 and CDR2 sequences are SGHRS and YFSETQ. This CDR3 region has 14 residues. Trimming removed 4 bases from V and 5 bases from J; junction bases left unmatched: 5. In DNA form, the CDR3 reads TGCGCCAGCAGCGCTAGCGGGGGTCTGGAGACCCAGTACTTC. Its translation is CASSASGGLETQYF.

The gene calls are TRBV5-4 and TRBJ2-3; 13 nucleotides line up with TRBD2. The CDR3 spans 16 residues. Germline CDR1 is SGHNT and CDR2 is YYREEE (reference sequence). V was pared by 3 bases and J by 1 base, with 2 bases of the junction left unmatched. This CDR3 is CASSSGTSGGTDTQYF. The CDR3 DNA sequence: TGTGCCAGCAGCTCCGGGACTAGCGGGGGCACAGATACGCAGTATTTT.

This clone was seen once. The V gene is TRBV27, the J gene TRBJ2-5; D perhaps matches TRBD2 (6 bases). CDR1 and CDR2 from the germline V gene are MNHEY and SMNVEV (reference sequence). The CDR3 runs to 12 residues. Deletions cut 3 bases from V and 7 bases from J, with 9 bases between. The CDR3 loop is CASSLEGGTQYF. CDR3 sequence (DNA): TGTGCCAGCAGTTTGGAGGGCGGGACCCAGTACTTC.

The gene calls are TRBV7-2 and TRBJ2-7; no definite D call. CDR1 and CDR2 (germline): SGHTA, FQGNSA. V lost 5 bases, J lost 3 bases, and 11 bases lay in between. This CDR3 contains 13 residues. The CDR3 spells CASSLGSGYEQYF. CDR3 coding DNA: TGTGCCAGCAGCCTAGGGTCGGGCTACGAGCAGTACTTC. The variable domain in full, completed from reference TRBV7-2 and TRBJ2-7, reads GAGVSQSPSNKVTEKGKDVELRCDPISGHTALYWYRQSLGQGLEFLIYFQGNSAPDKSGLPSDRFSAERTGGSVSTLTIQRTQQEDSAVYLCASSLGSGYEQYFGPGTRLTVT.

The chain recombines TRBV24-1 with TRBJ2-5, with a possible D match to TRBD1 (6 bases). The length of the CDR3 is 13 residues. From germline, CDR1 is KGHDR and CDR2 SFDVKD. V lost 1 base and J 4 bases, leaving 6 bases between the germline ends. The DNA of the CDR3 is TGTGCCACCAGTGATTTAGGGGGAGAGACCCAGTACTTC. It yields the protein CATSDLGGETQYF.

The chain couples TRBV4-1 to TRBJ1-5; TRBD1 matches at 7 bases. This CDR3 is 15 amino acids long. Germline V lookup: CDR1 MGHRA, CDR2 YSYEKL. The ends lost 3 bases at V and 7 bases at J; junction bases unmatched: 9. CDR3 amino acids: CASSHRTGREQPQHF. DNA for the CDR3: TGCGCCAGCAGCCATCGGACAGGTCGAGAACAGCCCCAGCATTTT.

This clone was picked up a small number of times. The chain carries TRBV7-2 and TRBJ2-7; D perhaps matches TRBD2 (7 bases). The germline V gene has CDR1 SGHTA and CDR2 FQGNSA. This CDR3 is 15 amino acids long. Between the trimmed V and J ends, which lost 1 base and 2 bases, there was a span of 12 bases. CDR3 coding DNA: TGTGCCAGCAGCTTAGTCGGGGGGCCGACCTACGAGCAGTACTTC. It translates to CASSLVGGPTYEQYF.

This chain joins TRBV3-1 (or the pseudogene TRBV3-2) and TRBJ1-1; no firm D call. Germline values: CDR1 LGHDT, CDR2 YNNKEL (reference sequence). The CDR3 length is 13 residues. Trimming removed 4 bases from V and 4 bases from J, with 10 bases in between. CDR3: CASSPDTATEAFF. The CDR3 bases are TGTGCCAGCAGCCCCGACACGGCCACTGAAGCTTTCTTT.

This clone was seen a single time. This chain joins TRBV6-5 and TRBJ1-3; D might be TRBD1 (5 bases). Germline-derived CDR1 and CDR2 are MNHEY and SVGAGI. The CDR3 is 13 amino acids. With 7 bases removed from V and 3 bases from J, the gap between germline ends came to 10 bases. CDR3 sequence (DNA): TGTGCCAGCACCACAGGTCTTGGAAACACCATATATTTT. Protein sequence: CASTTGLGNTIYF.

The chain couples TRBV4-1 to TRBJ2-5, with TRBD2 matching 8 bases. Trimming removed 0 bases from V and 2 bases from J; junction bases left unmatched: 5. Germline-derived CDR1 and CDR2 are MGHRA and YSYEKL. This CDR3 is built from 16 residues. Here the CDR3 DNA reads TGCGCCAGCAGCCAAGATCAACGGGGGGGACAAGAGACCCAGTACTTC. Encoded protein: CASSQDQRGGQETQYF.

V usage is TRBV9 and J usage is TRBJ2-7, with TRBD2 as a possible D gene (6 bases). The CDR3 consists of 15 residues. Germline assignment: CDR1 SGDLS and CDR2 YYNGEE. The ends were cut back, 4 bases at V and 3 bases at J, with 17 bases in the middle. The chain's CDR3 is CASSNTGTAIYEQYF. The CDR3 bases are TGTGCCAGCAGCAACACCGGGACTGCAATCTACGAGCAGTACTTC.

The J gene is TRBJ2-2, the V gene TRBV7-8, with 11 bases lining up with TRBD2. This CDR3 has 15 amino acids. The germline V gene encodes CDR1 SGHVS and CDR2 FQNEAQ. Unmatched junction bases numbered 5, after V lost 5 bases and J lost 6 bases. In DNA, the CDR3 is TGTGCCAGCAGCGATAGCGGGGGGGCCGCCGGGGAGCTGTTTTTT. Its translation: CASSDSGGAAGELFF. Using reference TRBV7-8 and TRBJ2-2 for the parts outside the CDR3, the full variable domain is GAGVSQSPRYKVAKRGQDVALRCDPISGHVSLFWYQQALGQGPEFLTYFQNEAQLDKSGLPSDRFFAERPEGSVSTLKIQRTQQEDSAVYLCASSDSGGAAGELFFGEGSRLTVL.

The rearrangement links TRBV7-2 to TRBJ1-1, with D hard to call. In germline, CDR1 is SGHTA, CDR2 FQGNSA. Between the trimmed V and J ends, which lost 1 base and 8 bases, there was a span of 5 bases. The CDR3 has 11 residues. CDR3 amino acids: CASSLGQEAFF. CDR3 nucleotide sequence: TGTGCCAGCAGCTTAGGCCAGGAAGCTTTCTTT.

The chain uses TRBV10-3 and TRBJ2-7, with 7 bases fitting TRBD1. This CDR3 is 14 amino acids long. Germline CDR1 and CDR2: ENHRY and SYGVKD. Trimming at V came to 8 bases and at J to 2 bases, leaving 9 bases not matched to a gene. CDR3: CAIGRPGQPYEQYF. CDR3 DNA: TGTGCCATCGGACGACCGGGACAGCCCTACGAGCAGTACTTC.

This chain connects TRBV19 to TRBJ1-1; D not resolved. This CDR3 contains 13 residues. Germline V gene data show CDR1 as LNHDA and CDR2 as SQIVND (reference sequence). V lost 2 bases and J 0 bases, leaving 4 bases between the germline ends. In DNA form, the CDR3 reads TGTGCCAGTAGTATACGGGTGAACACTGAAGCTTTCTTT. It codes for CASSIRVNTEAFF. Using reference TRBV19 and TRBJ1-1 for the parts outside the CDR3, the full variable domain is DGGITQSPKYLFRKEGQNVTLSCEQNLNHDAMYWYRQDPGQGLRLIYYSQIVNDFQKGDIAEGYSVSREKKESFPLTVTSAQKNPTAFYLCASSIRVNTEAFFGQGTRLTVV.